The 26 T cell receptor beta chains given below trace back to one sample, sequenced in a study of CD8 T cells in Susac syndrome. With random hexamers, reverse transcription was performed on roughly 0.45 to 1 ug of RNA. TCRdb redid the calling of the immunoSEQ multiplex PCR reads with MiXCR, one entry per CDR3 protein. The repertoire holds 150,000 to 200,000 distinct CDR3 sequences, with approximately 94% as singletons. The sequenced material came from CD4+ T cells from PBMCs. The receptors derive from a human donor with multiple sclerosis.

The chain uses TRBV30 and TRBJ1-1; D gene ambiguous. This CDR3 comprises 13 residues. V lost 4 bases and J 1 base, leaving 10 bases between the germline ends. Germline V gives CDR1 GTSNPN, CDR2 SVGIG (reference sequence). CDR3 DNA: TGTGCCTGGACCCGACGGGGGAACACTGAAGCTTTCTTT. Protein: CAWTRRGNTEAFF.

This chain links TRBV7-9 with TRBJ1-3, with unresolved D. Germline loops: CDR1 SEHNR, CDR2 FQNEAQ (reference sequence). The CDR3 contains 15 residues. Trimming stripped 4 bases from V and 0 bases from J, with 10 bases between. The CDR3 region has the DNA TGTGCCAGCAGCTGGGAACAGAGCTCTGGAAACACCATATATTTT. It is translated as CASSWEQSSGNTIYF.

This chain uses TRBV14 with TRBJ2-1; D ambiguous. Germline CDR1 reads SGHDN; CDR2 reads FVKESK. V was cut by 1 base and J by 9 bases, with 10 bases left in between. The CDR3 length is 13 residues. CDR3 protein: CASSQGLESEQFF. The DNA for the CDR3 is TGTGCCAGCAGCCAAGGCTTAGAGTCTGAGCAGTTCTTC. The whole variable domain, filled in from reference TRBV14 and TRBJ2-1, reads EAGVTQFPSHSVIEKGQTVTLRCDPISGHDNLYWYRRVMGKEIKFLLHFVKESKQDESGMPNNRFLAERTGGTYSTLKVQPAELEDSGVYFCASSQGLESEQFFGPGTRLTVL.

V usage is TRBV29-1 and J usage is TRBJ2-1; 8 nucleotides agree with TRBD1. This CDR3 is 13 amino acids long. Germline CDR1 reads SQVTM; CDR2 reads ANQGSEA. V gave up 5 bases and J gave up 5 bases; unmatched junction bases: 5. As DNA, the CDR3 is TGCAGCGTTCCTGGACAGGGCCACAATGAGCAGTTCTTC. Translated: CSVPGQGHNEQFF.

The chain joins TRBV3-1 to TRBJ2-5, with no clear D. V was pared by 5 bases and J by 5 bases, with 12 bases between. The germline V gene encodes CDR1 LGHDT and CDR2 YNNKEL (reference sequence). This CDR3 has 13 residues. The CDR3 protein is CASSLIGGETQYF. In nucleotides, the CDR3 is TGTGCCAGCAGCTTAATAGGTGGGGAGACCCAGTACTTC.

This chain connects TRBV7-9 to TRBJ2-1; the match to TRBD2 covers 8 bases. The CDR3 spans 16 residues. With V trimmed by 5 bases and J by 7 bases, 13 bases remained unmatched. Germline lookup yields CDR1 SEHNR and CDR2 FQNEAQ (reference sequence). CDR3 residues: CASSPLAGWGKNEQFF. CDR3 bases: TGTGCCAGCAGCCCGTTAGCGGGATGGGGTAAAAATGAGCAGTTCTTC.

The rearrangement joins TRBV9 to TRBJ1-1; D call uncertain. Trimming took 4 bases from V and 5 from J, leaving 15 bases between them. CDR1 is SGDLS and CDR2 is YYNGEE in the germline V gene. The CDR3 has 14 residues. CDR3 sequence reads: CASSPSTLRTEAFF. The CDR3 DNA reads as TGTGCCAGCAGCCCCTCGACCCTGAGGACTGAAGCTTTCTTT.

The rearrangement joins TRBV30 to TRBJ1-2, with 8 bases identical to TRBD1. The CDR3 contains 14 residues. V shed 0 bases and J 8 bases; nucleotides not matched to a gene: 8. The V gene's germline CDR1 is GTSNPN and CDR2 SVGIG (reference sequence). The CDR3 loop reads CAWSVHQGASGYTF. CDR3 DNA sequence: TGTGCCTGGAGTGTACATCAGGGGGCGTCGGGCTACACCTTC.

The rearrangement uses TRBV30 and TRBJ1-5, with no clear D. Trimming stripped 2 bases from V and 0 bases from J, with 5 bases between. This CDR3 is 13 amino acids long. CDR1 GTSNPN and CDR2 SVGIG come from the germline V gene (reference sequence). CDR3 sequence reads: CAWSSNSNQPQHF. As DNA, the CDR3 is TGTGCCTGGAGTAGTAATAGCAATCAGCCCCAGCATTTT.

This chain uses TRBV19 with TRBJ2-7; D possibly corresponds to TRBD2 (6 bases). The germline gives CDR1 LNHDA, CDR2 SQIVND (reference sequence). The CDR3 contains 12 residues. V was trimmed by 7 bases and J by 2 bases, leaving 9 bases between them. CDR3 sequence: CASTSDTYEQYF. The CDR3 DNA reads TGTGCCAGTACTAGCGACACCTACGAGCAGTACTTC.

This chain joins TRBV2 and TRBJ2-5, with unresolved D. V lost 8 bases, J lost 5 bases, and 12 bases lay in between. The CDR3 totals 12 residues. CDR1 SNHLY and CDR2 FYNNEI come from the germline V gene. The CDR3 coding sequence is TGTGCCAGCGGAAGCCTCGGCGAGACCCAGTACTTC. Its protein product is CASGSLGETQYF.

This clonotype was counted once. This sequence joins TRBV10-3 and TRBJ1-2; a possible D gene is TRBD1 (5 bases). This CDR3 has 14 residues. Trimming left V 11 bases short and J 4 bases short, with 20 bases between. CDR1 and CDR2 (germline): ENHRY, SYGVKD. CDR3 amino acids: CAGRRDLLSYGYTF. DNA for the CDR3: TGTGCCGGCCGACGGGACCTCCTGTCCTATGGCTACACCTTC.

The CDR3 nucleotides read TGTGCCAGCACCAACCGGTTGGCAACTAATGAAAAACTGTTTTTT. Encoded protein: CASTNRLATNEKLFF. The chain is built from TRBV2 and TRBJ1-4, with D hard to call. CDR3 length: 15 residues. Trimming pared 7 bases from V and 0 bases from J, leaving 12 bases between. From germline, CDR1 is SNHLY and CDR2 FYNNEI.

The V and J genes are TRBV5-1 and TRBJ2-7, with D possibly TRBD1 on 6 matching bases. CDR1 SGHRS and CDR2 YFSETQ come from the germline V gene. The V and J ends lost 4 bases and 4 bases respectively, with 9 bases between them. This CDR3 spans 12 amino acids. For the CDR3, the DNA is TGCGCCAGCAGCCCAAGGGGGTACGAGCAGTACTTC. This translates into CASSPRGYEQYF.

This clonotype was observed once. This chain links TRBV10-3 with TRBJ1-3; 7 bases are a match to TRBD1. The CDR3 is made up of 18 amino acids. The ends lost 5 bases at V and 6 bases at J; junction bases unmatched: 19. The germline V gene encodes CDR1 ENHRY and CDR2 SYGVKD. CDR3 amino acids: CAISSLRPRGNMENTIYF. The CDR3 nucleotides read TGTGCCATCAGTTCCCTCCGCCCCAGGGGGAATATGGAAAACACCATATATTTT.

The gene calls are TRBV30 and TRBJ2-7; no reliable D call. The germline gives CDR1 GTSNPN, CDR2 SVGIG (reference sequence). The ends were cut back, 0 bases at V and 3 bases at J, with 6 bases in the middle. There are 12 residues in the CDR3. CDR3 loop: CAWSVMGYEQYF. The CDR3 DNA follows: TGTGCCTGGAGTGTAATGGGCTACGAGCAGTACTTC.

This clonotype was counted once. The CDR3 is CTRKTPGQGVFTDTQYF. The CDR3 region has the DNA TGCACCAGGAAAACCCCGGGACAGGGGGTTTTCACAGATACGCAGTATTTT. The rearrangement joins TRBV1 to TRBJ2-3; the table's D call of TRBD1 was not tested on the DNA. TRBV1 is tagged as a pseudogene. This CDR3 is 17 amino acids long.

The chain joins TRBV7-9 to TRBJ2-2; TRBD2 matches at 10 bases. The CDR3 consists of 17 residues. V lost 3 bases and J lost 1; bases outside the gene matches: 5. Germline loops: CDR1 SEHNR, CDR2 FQNEAQ (reference sequence). DNA for the CDR3: TGTGCCAGCAGCTTTTACGCTAGCGGGGGGAACACCGGGGAGCTGTTTTTT. Residues: CASSFYASGGNTGELFF. The whole variable domain, filled in from reference TRBV7-9 and TRBJ2-2, reads DTGVSQNPRHKITKRGQNVTFRCDPISEHNRLYWYRQTLGQGPEFLTYFQNEAQLEKSRLLSDRFSAERPKGSFSTLEIQRTEQGDSAMYLCASSFYASGGNTGELFFGEGSRLTVL.

This chain uses TRBV27 with TRBJ1-2; the D is unclear. The CDR3 is 15 residues long. V gave up 4 bases and J gave up 5 bases, with 17 bases separating them. CDR1 and CDR2 from the germline V gene are MNHEY and SMNVEV (reference sequence). CDR3 residues: CASSYGGARSYGYTF. In DNA form, the CDR3 reads TGTGCCAGCAGTTACGGAGGAGCTCGATCTTATGGCTACACCTTC.

The rearrangement links TRBV29-1 to TRBJ2-1; TRBD2 matches 7 bases. The CDR3 has 18 residues. Germline values: CDR1 SQVTM, CDR2 ANQGSEA. V was pared by 1 base and J by 0 bases, with 12 bases of the junction left unmatched. CDR3 in DNA: TGCAGCGTTGAAGCGATCCTGACTAGCCGTCGCTCCTACAATGAGCAGTTCTTC. Translating it yields CSVEAILTSRRSYNEQFF.

This chain joins TRBV20-1 and TRBJ2-1; 8 bases agree with TRBD2. The length of the CDR3 is 15 residues. CDR1 is DFQATT, CDR2 SNEGSKA, per germline (reference sequence). The V and J ends lost 1 base and 12 bases, in that order; junction bases with no gene match: 14. As DNA, the CDR3 is TGCAGTGCTAGAGGAGGTACTAGCGGATCAATGAGGCAGTTCTTC. It translates to CSARGGTSGSMRQFF.

CDR3 DNA: TGCGCCAGCAGCTTGGGACAGGGGGATGAAAAACTGTTTTTT. Its protein product is CASSLGQGDEKLFF. The chain uses TRBV5-1 and TRBJ1-4; 9 bases are a match to TRBD1. After removal of 0 bases from V and 6 bases from J, the junction contained 0 bases not matched to a gene. Germline assignment: CDR1 SGHRS and CDR2 YFSETQ. CDR3 length: 14 residues.

The gene calls are TRBV6-2 or TRBV6-3 and TRBJ2-6, with D perhaps given as TRBD1 or TRBD2 (5 bases each). Germline CDR1 MNHEY, CDR2 SVGEGT. Trimming shortened V by 7 bases and J by 0 bases, and 10 bases separated the two germline ends. The CDR3 spans 15 residues. The CDR3 DNA reads as TGTGCCAGCACCACTGGGGGCTCTGGGGCCAACGTCCTGACTTTC. Translation: CASTTGGSGANVLTF.

The chain recombines TRBV6-1 with TRBJ2-1; 12 bases are a match to TRBD2. The junction had 10 bases not matched to a gene; V was cut back by 5 bases and J by 8 bases. The CDR3 has 16 residues. CDR1 and CDR2 (germline): MNHNS, SASEGT. CDR3 DNA sequence: TGTGCCAGCAGTCTTCTAGCGGGAGGGTTCCCCCATGAGCAGTTCTTC. It is translated as CASSLLAGGFPHEQFF.

V and J are TRBV20-1 and TRBJ2-5; TRBD2 is a possible D gene (5 bases). V shed 6 bases and J shed 5 bases, with 13 bases lying between them. The CDR3 runs 12 residues. CDR1 DFQATT and CDR2 SNEGSKA come from the germline V gene (reference sequence). The CDR3 sequence is CSAALREETQYF. Written as DNA, the CDR3 is TGCAGTGCCGCCCTTAGGGAGGAGACCCAGTACTTC.

Only a few counts were recorded for this clonotype. The V and J genes are TRBV5-1 and TRBJ2-7; 12 bases fit TRBD2. V lost 3 bases, J lost 3 bases, and 1 base stayed unmatched. CDR3 size: 14 residues. The germline gives CDR1 SGHRS, CDR2 YFSETQ. DNA of the CDR3: TGCGCCAGCAGCTGGGGACTAGCGGGCTACGAGCAGTACTTC. As protein: CASSWGLAGYEQYF.